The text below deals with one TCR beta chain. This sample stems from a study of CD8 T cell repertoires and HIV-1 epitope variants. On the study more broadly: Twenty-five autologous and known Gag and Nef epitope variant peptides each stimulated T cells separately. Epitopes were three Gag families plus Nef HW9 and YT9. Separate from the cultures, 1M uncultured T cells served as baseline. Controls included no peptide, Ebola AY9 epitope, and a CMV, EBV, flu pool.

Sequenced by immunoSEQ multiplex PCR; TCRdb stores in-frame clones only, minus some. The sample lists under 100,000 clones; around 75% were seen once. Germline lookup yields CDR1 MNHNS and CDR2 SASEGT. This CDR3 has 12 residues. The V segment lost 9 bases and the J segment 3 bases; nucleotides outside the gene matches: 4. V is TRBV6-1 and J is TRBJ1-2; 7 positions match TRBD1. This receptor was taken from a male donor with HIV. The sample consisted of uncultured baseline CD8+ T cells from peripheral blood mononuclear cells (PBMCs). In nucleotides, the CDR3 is TGTGCCAGTTCAGACAGGGACTATGGCTACACCTTC. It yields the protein CASSDRDYGYTF.